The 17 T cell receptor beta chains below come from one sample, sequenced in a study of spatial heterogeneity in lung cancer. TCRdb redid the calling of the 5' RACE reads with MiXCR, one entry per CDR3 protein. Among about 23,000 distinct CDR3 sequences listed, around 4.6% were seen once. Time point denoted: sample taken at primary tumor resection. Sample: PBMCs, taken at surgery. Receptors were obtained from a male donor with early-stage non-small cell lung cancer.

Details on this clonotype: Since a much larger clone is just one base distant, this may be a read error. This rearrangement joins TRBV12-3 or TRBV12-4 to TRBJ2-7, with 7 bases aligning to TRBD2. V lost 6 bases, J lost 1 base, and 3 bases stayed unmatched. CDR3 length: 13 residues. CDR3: CASSLSGSYEQYF. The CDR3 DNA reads TGTGCCAGCAGCCTTAGCGGGTCCTACGAGCAGTACTTC.

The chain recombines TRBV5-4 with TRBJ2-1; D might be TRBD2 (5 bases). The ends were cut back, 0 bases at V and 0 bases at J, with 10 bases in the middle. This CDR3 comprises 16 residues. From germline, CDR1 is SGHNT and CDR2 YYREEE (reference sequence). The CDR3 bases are TGTGCCAGCAGCTTGGCCGAGGGAAGCTCCTACAATGAGCAGTTCTTC. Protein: CASSLAEGSSYNEQFF.

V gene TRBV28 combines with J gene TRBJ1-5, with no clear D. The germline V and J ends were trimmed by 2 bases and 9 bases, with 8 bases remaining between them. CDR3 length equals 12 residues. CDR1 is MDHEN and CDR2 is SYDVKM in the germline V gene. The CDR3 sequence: CASSLAHRPQHF. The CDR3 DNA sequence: TGTGCCAGCAGTTTAGCGCACCGGCCCCAGCATTTT.

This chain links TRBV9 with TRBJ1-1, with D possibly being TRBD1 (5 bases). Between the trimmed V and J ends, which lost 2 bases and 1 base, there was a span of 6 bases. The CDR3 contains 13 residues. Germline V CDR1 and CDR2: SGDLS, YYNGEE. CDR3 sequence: CASSVQGNTEAFF. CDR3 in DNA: TGTGCCAGCAGCGTCCAGGGGAACACTGAAGCTTTCTTT.

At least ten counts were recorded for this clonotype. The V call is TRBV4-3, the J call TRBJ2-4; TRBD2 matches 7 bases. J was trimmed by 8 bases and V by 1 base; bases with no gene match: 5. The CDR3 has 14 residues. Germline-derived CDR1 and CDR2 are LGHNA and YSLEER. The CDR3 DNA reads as TGCGCCAGCAGCCAAGTGGCGGGGGTCTACATTCAGTACTTC. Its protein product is CASSQVAGVYIQYF.

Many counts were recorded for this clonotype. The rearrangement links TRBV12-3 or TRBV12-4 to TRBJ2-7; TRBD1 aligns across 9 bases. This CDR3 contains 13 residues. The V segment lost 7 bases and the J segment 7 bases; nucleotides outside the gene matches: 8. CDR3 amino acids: CASTPGQGWEQYF. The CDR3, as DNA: TGTGCCAGCACTCCGGGACAGGGTTGGGAGCAGTACTTC.

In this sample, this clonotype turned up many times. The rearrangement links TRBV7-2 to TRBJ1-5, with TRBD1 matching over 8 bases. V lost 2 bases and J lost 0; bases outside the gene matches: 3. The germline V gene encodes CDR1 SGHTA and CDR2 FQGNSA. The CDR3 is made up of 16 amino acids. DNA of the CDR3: TGTGCCAGCAGCTTACAGGGGGCGGTTAGCAATCAGCCCCAGCATTTT. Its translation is CASSLQGAVSNQPQHF.

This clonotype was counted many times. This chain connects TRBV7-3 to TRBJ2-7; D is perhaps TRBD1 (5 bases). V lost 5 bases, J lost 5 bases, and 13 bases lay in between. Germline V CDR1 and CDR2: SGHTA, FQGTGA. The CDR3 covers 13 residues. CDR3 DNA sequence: TGTGCCAGCAGCCGGTGGGCAGGGCACGAGCAGTACTTC. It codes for CASSRWAGHEQYF.

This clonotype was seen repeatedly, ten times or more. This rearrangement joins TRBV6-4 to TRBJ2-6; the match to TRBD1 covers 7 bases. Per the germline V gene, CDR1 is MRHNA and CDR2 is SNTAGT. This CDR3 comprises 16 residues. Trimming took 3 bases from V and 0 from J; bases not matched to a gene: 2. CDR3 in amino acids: CASSENRGSGANVLTF. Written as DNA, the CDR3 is TGTGCCAGCAGTGAAAACAGGGGCTCTGGGGCCAACGTCCTGACTTTC.

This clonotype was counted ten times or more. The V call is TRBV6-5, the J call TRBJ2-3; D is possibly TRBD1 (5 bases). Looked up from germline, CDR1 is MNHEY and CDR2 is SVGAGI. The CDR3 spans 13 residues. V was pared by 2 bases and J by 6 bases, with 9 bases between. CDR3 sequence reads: CASSYRQTDTQYF. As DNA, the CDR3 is TGTGCCAGCAGTTACCGACAGACCGATACGCAGTATTTT.

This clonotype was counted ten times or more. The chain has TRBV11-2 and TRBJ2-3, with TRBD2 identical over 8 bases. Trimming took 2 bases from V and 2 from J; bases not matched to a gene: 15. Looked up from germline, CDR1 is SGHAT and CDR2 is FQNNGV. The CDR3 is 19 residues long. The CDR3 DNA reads TGTGCCAGCAGCTTATTCGTCTTGGGCGGGAGGAGGACCACAGATACGCAGTATTTT. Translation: CASSLFVLGGRRTTDTQYF.

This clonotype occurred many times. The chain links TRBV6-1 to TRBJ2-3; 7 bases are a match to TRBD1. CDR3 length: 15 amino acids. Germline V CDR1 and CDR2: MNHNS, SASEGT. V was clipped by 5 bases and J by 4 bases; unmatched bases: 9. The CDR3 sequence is CASSLQGDLSDTQYF. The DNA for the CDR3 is TGTGCCAGCAGTCTCCAGGGGGATCTATCAGATACGCAGTATTTT.

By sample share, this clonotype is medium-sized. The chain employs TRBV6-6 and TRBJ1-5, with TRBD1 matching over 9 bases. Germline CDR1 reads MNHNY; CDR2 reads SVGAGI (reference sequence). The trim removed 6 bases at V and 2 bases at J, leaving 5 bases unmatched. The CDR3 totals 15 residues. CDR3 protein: CASRPTGGGNQPQHF. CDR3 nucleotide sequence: TGTGCCAGCAGACCGACAGGGGGAGGCAATCAGCCCCAGCATTTT.

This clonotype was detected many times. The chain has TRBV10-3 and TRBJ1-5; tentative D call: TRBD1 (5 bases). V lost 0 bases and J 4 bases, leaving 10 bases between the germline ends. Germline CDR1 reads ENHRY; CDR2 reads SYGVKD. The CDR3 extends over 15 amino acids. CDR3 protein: CAISESTGGNQPQHF. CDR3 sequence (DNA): TGTGCCATCAGTGAGTCGACCGGGGGGAATCAGCCCCAGCATTTT.

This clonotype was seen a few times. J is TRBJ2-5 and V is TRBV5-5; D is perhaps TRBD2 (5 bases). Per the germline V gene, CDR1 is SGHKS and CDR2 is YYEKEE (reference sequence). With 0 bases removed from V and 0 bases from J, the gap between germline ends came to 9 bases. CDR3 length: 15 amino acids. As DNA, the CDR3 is TGTGCCAGCAGCTTGGTACTAGTGGACCAAGAGACCCAGTACTTC. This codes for CASSLVLVDQETQYF.

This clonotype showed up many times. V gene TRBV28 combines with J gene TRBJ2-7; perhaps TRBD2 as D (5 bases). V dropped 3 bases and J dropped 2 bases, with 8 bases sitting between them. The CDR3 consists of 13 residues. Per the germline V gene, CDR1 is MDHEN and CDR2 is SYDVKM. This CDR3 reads CASSFPGAYEQYF. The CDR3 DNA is TGTGCCAGCAGTTTCCCCGGGGCCTACGAGCAGTACTTC.

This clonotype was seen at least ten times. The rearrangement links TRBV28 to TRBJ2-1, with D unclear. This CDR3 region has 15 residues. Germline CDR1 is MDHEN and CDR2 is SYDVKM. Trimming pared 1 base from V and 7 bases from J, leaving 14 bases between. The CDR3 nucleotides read TGTGCCAGCAGTTTATACACGGATGCTAAAAATGAGCAGTTCTTC. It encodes CASSLYTDAKNEQFF.